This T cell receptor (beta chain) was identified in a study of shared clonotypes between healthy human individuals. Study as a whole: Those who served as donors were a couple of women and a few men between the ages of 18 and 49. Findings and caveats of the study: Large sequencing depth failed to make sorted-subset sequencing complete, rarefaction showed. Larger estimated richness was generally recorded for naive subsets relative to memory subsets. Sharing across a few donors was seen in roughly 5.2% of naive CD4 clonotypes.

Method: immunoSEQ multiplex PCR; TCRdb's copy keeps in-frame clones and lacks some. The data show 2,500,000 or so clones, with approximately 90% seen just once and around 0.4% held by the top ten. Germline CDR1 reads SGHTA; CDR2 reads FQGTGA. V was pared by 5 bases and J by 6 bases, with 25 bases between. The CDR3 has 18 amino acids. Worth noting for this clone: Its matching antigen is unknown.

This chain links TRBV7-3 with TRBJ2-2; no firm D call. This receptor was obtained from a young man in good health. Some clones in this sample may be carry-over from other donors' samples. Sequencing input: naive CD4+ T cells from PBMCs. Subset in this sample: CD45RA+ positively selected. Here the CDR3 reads CASSPFYPQTLDPGELFF. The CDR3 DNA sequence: TGTGCCAGCAGCCCGTTCTACCCTCAGACTCTCGACCCCGGGGAGCTGTTTTTT.